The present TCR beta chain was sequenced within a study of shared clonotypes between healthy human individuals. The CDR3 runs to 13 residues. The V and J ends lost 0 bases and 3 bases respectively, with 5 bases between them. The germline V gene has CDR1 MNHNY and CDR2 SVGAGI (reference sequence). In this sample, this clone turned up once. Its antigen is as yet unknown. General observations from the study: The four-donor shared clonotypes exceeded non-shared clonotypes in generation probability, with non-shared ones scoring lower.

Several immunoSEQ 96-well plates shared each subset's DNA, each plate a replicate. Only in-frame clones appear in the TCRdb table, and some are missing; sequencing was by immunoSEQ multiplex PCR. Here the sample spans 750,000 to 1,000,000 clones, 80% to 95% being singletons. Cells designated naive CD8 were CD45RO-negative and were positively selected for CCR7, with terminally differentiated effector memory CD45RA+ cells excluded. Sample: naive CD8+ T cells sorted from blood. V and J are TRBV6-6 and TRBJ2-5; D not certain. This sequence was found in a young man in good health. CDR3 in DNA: TGTGCCAGCAGTTACTCAACAGAAGAGACCCAGTACTTC. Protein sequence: CASSYSTEETQYF.